Each of the 25 T cell receptor beta chains below was sequenced from the same sample in a study of blood T cell repertoires in COVID-19. Generated by immunoSEQ multiplex PCR, the TCRdb table keeps only in-frame clones and is missing some. The table shows 200,000 to 250,000 clones, with roughly 90% occurring only once. The sequencing sample was made of peripheral blood. Source of these receptors: a man between 60 and 75 years old who had recovered from COVID-19.

The chain combines TRBV7-2 with TRBJ2-4, with 8 bases matching TRBD2. CDR3 length: 16 amino acids. Per germline, CDR1 SGHTA and CDR2 FQGNSA. V lost 4 bases, J lost 6 bases, and 11 bases stayed unmatched. This CDR3 is CASSSRGLDKRNIQYF. The CDR3 DNA reads TGTGCCAGCAGCTCCCGGGGACTAGATAAGAGAAACATTCAGTACTTC.

V and J are TRBV7-9 and TRBJ1-4; D is undetermined. The CDR3 runs 15 residues. Germline V lookup: CDR1 SEHNR, CDR2 FQNEAQ (reference sequence). Between the trimmed V and J ends, which lost 1 base and 3 bases, there was a span of 9 bases. The CDR3 nucleotides read TGTGCCAGCAGCTTAGGGTCCAGTTCTAATGAAAAACTGTTTTTT. It is translated as CASSLGSSSNEKLFF.

CDR3 coding DNA: TGTGCCAGCACCCAAAGGTCTAGCGGGGGAAACAATGAGCAGTTCTTC. This translates into CASTQRSSGGNNEQFF. This chain connects TRBV6-6 to TRBJ2-1; TRBD2 matches 10 bases. Trimming at V came to 7 bases and at J to 5 bases, leaving 11 bases not matched to a gene. Germline-derived CDR1 and CDR2 are MNHNY and SVGAGI (reference sequence). This CDR3 spans 16 amino acids.

The chain uses TRBV19 and TRBJ1-1; D unresolved. Germline V gene lookup returns CDR1 LNHDA and CDR2 SQIVND (reference sequence). Trimming left V 4 bases short and J 4 bases short, with 22 bases between. CDR3 size: 17 residues. DNA of the CDR3: TGTGCCAGTAGTAAAGTGATTGTTGCACCCTCGGGCACTGAAGCTTTCTTT. Residues: CASSKVIVAPSGTEAFF. Based on the CDR3 plus reference TRBV19 and TRBJ1-1, the full variable domain is DGGITQSPKYLFRKEGQNVTLSCEQNLNHDAMYWYRQDPGQGLRLIYYSQIVNDFQKGDIAEGYSVSREKKESFPLTVTSAQKNPTAFYLCASSKVIVAPSGTEAFFGQGTRLTVV.

V is TRBV4-2 and J is TRBJ2-3, with TRBD2 matching over 7 bases. J was trimmed by 1 base and V by 2 bases; bases with no gene match: 6. The CDR3 has 16 residues. Germline lookup yields CDR1 LGHNA and CDR2 YNFKEQ. The CDR3 sequence: CASSQLGGGGTDTQYF. For the CDR3, the DNA is TGTGCCAGCAGCCAACTGGGGGGAGGGGGCACAGATACGCAGTATTTT.

V is TRBV27 and J is TRBJ2-7; TRBD1 matches 10 bases. The CDR3 consists of 14 residues. The ends lost 7 bases at V and 4 bases at J; junction bases unmatched: 7. Germline CDR1 MNHEY, CDR2 SMNVEV (reference sequence). As DNA, the CDR3 is TGTGCCAGCATGTATAGGGACAGGGGATACGAGCAGTACTTC. Its protein product is CASMYRDRGYEQYF.

The V call is TRBV3-1 (or the pseudogene TRBV3-2), the J call TRBJ2-1; 10 nucleotides match TRBD2. Germline CDR1 is LGHDT and CDR2 is YNNKEL (reference sequence). The CDR3 runs 17 residues. With V trimmed by 5 bases and J by 5 bases, 12 bases remained unmatched. This CDR3 is CASSFPPLAGLNNEQFF. In nucleotides, the CDR3 is TGTGCCAGCAGCTTTCCCCCACTAGCGGGACTAAACAATGAGCAGTTCTTC.

The chain uses TRBV5-6 and TRBJ1-3, with a possible D match to TRBD1 (5 bases). V was clipped by 0 bases and J by 7 bases, with 14 bases between them. The germline CDR1 and CDR2 sequences are SGHDT and YYEEEE. This CDR3 has 15 residues. CDR3: CASSLAGEPGNTIYF. CDR3 coding DNA: TGTGCCAGCAGCTTGGCGGGGGAGCCGGGCAACACCATATATTTT.

This rearrangement joins TRBV27 to TRBJ1-2; TRBD1 matches 8 bases. With 4 bases clipped from V and 6 bases from J, the junction kept 7 bases outside the gene matches. The CDR3 extends over 14 amino acids. Germline V lookup: CDR1 MNHEY, CDR2 SMNVEV (reference sequence). The chain's CDR3 is CASSWGQADHGYTF. DNA for the CDR3: TGTGCCAGCAGTTGGGGACAGGCTGACCATGGCTACACCTTC.

This clone has just a few counts. The chain carries TRBV6-2 or TRBV6-3 and TRBJ2-5; 7 positions match TRBD2. The CDR3 sequence is 16 residues long. With 5 bases clipped from V and 0 bases from J, the junction kept 9 bases outside the gene matches. Per germline, CDR1 MNHEY and CDR2 SVGEGT. The CDR3 nucleotides are TGTGCCAGCAGTCCACGTGGGGGAGGGTACCAAGAGACCCAGTACTTC. It yields the protein CASSPRGGGYQETQYF.

This clone appeared once. The chain combines TRBV4-1 with TRBJ2-5; a possible D gene is TRBD2 (7 bases). CDR1 is MGHRA and CDR2 is YSYEKL in the germline V gene. The V end was cut by 0 bases, the J end by 5 bases, with 25 bases between. The CDR3 length is 19 residues. CDR3 sequence (DNA): TGCGCCAGCAGCCAAGAACGAGGATCGGGGGCGGGAGTAGGGGAGACCCAGTACTTC. It encodes CASSQERGSGAGVGETQYF.

This clone occurred a few times. V and J are TRBV5-6 and TRBJ1-4; the D gene is possibly TRBD1 (5 bases). Germline values: CDR1 SGHDT, CDR2 YYEEEE. The CDR3 has 12 amino acids. V was pared by 2 bases and J by 12 bases, with 11 bases between. This chain's CDR3 is CASSLGEQQLFF. The CDR3, as DNA: TGTGCCAGCAGCTTAGGGGAACAGCAACTGTTTTTT.

As for this clone: At the DNA level, this CDR3 is encoded by other sequences in the same sample as well. This chain connects TRBV28 to TRBJ2-7; 8 bases are shared with TRBD2. CDR1 is MDHEN, CDR2 SYDVKM, per germline. This CDR3 spans 14 amino acids. The V and J ends lost 5 bases and 2 bases, in that order; junction bases with no gene match: 5. CDR3 protein: CASSPVAGTYEQYF. The CDR3 DNA reads TGTGCCAGCAGTCCGGTAGCGGGAACCTACGAGCAGTACTTC. The whole variable domain, remainder taken from reference TRBV28 and TRBJ2-7, is DVKVTQSSRYLVKRTGEKVFLECVQDMDHENMFWYRQDPGLGLRLIYFSYDVKMKEKGDIPEGYSVSREKKERFSLILESASTNQTSMYLCASSPVAGTYEQYFGPGTRLTVT.

V is TRBV4-3 and J is TRBJ1-2, with 8 nucleotides matching TRBD1. Germline V lookup: CDR1 LGHNA, CDR2 YSLEER. After removal of 0 bases from V and 6 bases from J, the junction contained 6 bases not matched to a gene. The CDR3 is 15 residues long. CDR3 loop: CASSQDGQGADGYTF. CDR3 DNA sequence: TGCGCCAGCAGCCAAGATGGGCAGGGGGCGGATGGCTACACCTTC.

This chain connects TRBV7-3 to TRBJ2-5; D is undetermined. V shed 1 base and J shed 5 bases, with 5 bases lying between them. The CDR3 spans 12 residues. Germline CDR1 and CDR2: SGHTA and FQGTGA. This CDR3 reads CASSLNGETQYF. CDR3 DNA: TGTGCCAGCAGCTTAAACGGGGAGACCCAGTACTTC.

This clone was seen just once. This chain connects TRBV19 to TRBJ2-2, with D perhaps TRBD1 (5 bases). V was pared by 6 bases and J by 5 bases, with 13 bases between. The CDR3 covers 14 residues. Germline loops: CDR1 LNHDA, CDR2 SQIVND (reference sequence). The chain's CDR3 is CASRQTDRTGELFF. The CDR3 DNA reads TGTGCCAGTAGGCAGACAGACCGAACCGGGGAGCTGTTTTTT.

The count of this clone is one. The chain recombines TRBV6-6 with TRBJ1-2; weak D call: TRBD1 (5 bases). This CDR3 comprises 15 residues. Trimming left V 8 bases short and J 8 bases short, with 24 bases between. Germline CDR1 is MNHNY and CDR2 is SVGAGI (reference sequence). For the CDR3, the DNA is TGTGCCAGCGATGACAGTCCCCCCAAAAACAAGGGCTACACCTTC. Protein product: CASDDSPPKNKGYTF.

This clone was seen only a few times. The chain has TRBV7-6 and TRBJ1-2; 8 nucleotides align to TRBD1. The V gene end was trimmed by 2 bases and the J gene end by 8 bases; junction bases not matched to a gene: 7. This CDR3 is 14 amino acids long. Germline-derived CDR1 and CDR2 are SGHVS and FNYEAQ. CDR3 amino acids: CASSLRTGTDGYTF. Written as DNA, the CDR3 is TGTGCCAGCAGCTTACGGACAGGGACGGACGGCTACACCTTC.

The chain links TRBV19 to TRBJ1-5; 7 positions match TRBD1. The V gene's germline CDR1 is LNHDA and CDR2 SQIVND (reference sequence). The V segment lost 6 bases and the J segment 5 bases; nucleotides outside the gene matches: 4. This CDR3 comprises 13 residues. The CDR3 protein is CASSATGDQPQHF. The CDR3 bases are TGTGCCAGTAGCGCCACAGGGGATCAGCCCCAGCATTTT.

The V and J genes are TRBV11-3 and TRBJ1-1, with unresolved D. Trimming shortened V by 4 bases and J by 5 bases, and 11 bases separated the two germline ends. Germline CDR1 reads SGHNT; CDR2 reads YENEEA. The CDR3 runs 13 residues. CDR3 DNA sequence: TGTGCCAGCAGCTCGACTGTTGGGACTGAAGCTTTCTTT. Amino acids: CASSSTVGTEAFF.

The count of this clone is one. V usage is TRBV29-1 and J usage is TRBJ1-1, with TRBD1 matching over 7 bases. This CDR3 has 16 amino acids. Germline V lookup: CDR1 SQVTM, CDR2 ANQGSEA. Trimming at V came to 6 bases and at J to 5 bases, leaving 18 bases not matched to a gene. This CDR3 reads CSVPYPRQGGRTEAFF. CDR3 bases: TGCAGCGTCCCATATCCCCGACAGGGAGGTCGAACTGAAGCTTTCTTT.

V usage is TRBV5-4 and J usage is TRBJ1-2, with D possibly matching TRBD1 (6 bases). This CDR3 spans 15 amino acids. CDR1 is SGHNT and CDR2 is YYREEE in the germline V gene (reference sequence). V shed 4 bases and J shed 0 bases, with 13 bases lying between them. CDR3 coding DNA: TGTGCCAGCAGCCTCTCGACAGGAACTAACTATGGCTACACCTTC. Translating gives CASSLSTGTNYGYTF.

The genes are TRBV19 and TRBJ1-5; D gene ambiguous. CDR3 size: 14 residues. Germline V CDR1 and CDR2: LNHDA, SQIVND (reference sequence). V was trimmed by 1 base and J by 7 bases, leaving 11 bases between them. This CDR3 is CASSIVGVGQPQHF. DNA for the CDR3: TGTGCCAGTAGTATAGTCGGGGTAGGGCAGCCCCAGCATTTT.

The rearrangement links TRBV15 to TRBJ2-2; possible D gene TRBD1, 6 bases. Between the trimmed V and J ends, which lost 5 bases and 6 bases, there was a span of 10 bases. CDR1 and CDR2 (germline): LNHNV, YYDKDF (reference sequence). The CDR3 loop spans 13 amino acids. The CDR3: CATSAQGPGELFF. The CDR3 DNA reads TGTGCCACCAGCGCACAGGGCCCCGGGGAGCTGTTTTTT.

This rearrangement joins TRBV5-5 to TRBJ2-3; 9 nucleotides agree with TRBD2. The CDR3 is 16 amino acids. Germline loops: CDR1 SGHKS, CDR2 YYEKEE (reference sequence). Unmatched junction bases numbered 15, after V lost 5 bases and J lost 8 bases. The CDR3 nucleotides read TGTGCCAGCAGTGCAGAAGCGGGAGGAGTTAAAGCTACGCAGTATTTT. Protein product: CASSAEAGGVKATQYF.